This T cell receptor (beta chain) was documented in a study of cytomegalovirus exposure and HLA in healthy donors (dated by TCRdb to about 2017). Some background on the complete study: According to an earlier analysis of around 600 of the donors, about 179 million T cells yielded roughly 110 million unique TCR beta sequences and approximately 280 Gb of sequence data. Around 330 gigabases of sequencing data and about 92 million unique TCR sequences made up an early release that covered several hundred HLA-typed donors. Of the 300 to 500 genotyped donors, 70% to 90% were placed in the genetic ancestry cluster associated with self-reported Caucasian donors. The study aimed to test whether cataloging public T cell receptors could reveal signatures of past pathogen exposure. The T cell repertoires of 670 or so subjects were profiled by immunosequencing and related to cytomegalovirus serostatus. Besides the first cohort of 666 subjects, a separate validation cohort made up of 120 or so different subjects was used. High-throughput TCR immunosequencing, statistical association of individual TCRs with disease status, and machine learning were combined to predict cytomegalovirus infection status. In a later analysis, previously published TCR beta repertoires from more than 500 donors were re-analyzed and high-resolution HLA genotyping was added so that TCR occurrence patterns could be studied. The later analysis used no new phenotypic data to find candidate immune exposures, relying instead on TCR beta sequences and their occurrence across donors. An earlier analysis of more than 450 of the donors used high-throughput TCR beta sequencing to judge whether each TCR beta V gene segment behaved as functional or pseudogenic. Donor age, sex, ethnicity and CMV serostatus were collected together with the repertoire data. Genome-wide SNP genotypes for about 65% of the roughly 670 donors were used in a later genetic analysis, which treated that subset as a discovery cohort. All discovery cohort repertoires had been generated on a single sequencing platform. Both class I and class II loci were covered by HLA typing, at four-digit resolution. Typing coverage differed by locus: A, B, C, DRB1 and DQB1 were typed in about 620-630 donors, DQA1 in about 500, DPA1 in roughly 590, and DPB1 in 472. Because of strong linkage in the cohort, a handful of DR-DQ haplotypes were treated as single units for association and clustering. Among some 410 genotyped donors of the cohort, an average of about 240,000 unique TCR beta nucleotide sequences was sequenced per donor, of which about 18% were non-productive.

The paper as a whole reports these results and caveats: A later analysis found that HLA-associated TCR beta chains were more clonally expanded and had lower generation probabilities than equally common non-associated chains. Most TCR sequences were observed very rarely across donors, whereas some public TCRs were present in many individuals. A few of the identified cytomegalovirus-associated TCR beta chains were confirmed in vitro to be specific for cytomegalovirus antigens. A group of highly shared sequence variants was considered likely to be a technical artifact of the sequencing pipeline. The cohort was sequenced for TCR beta chains only, and without alpha or paired-chain data the features that could be detected were limited. V-gene and J-gene trimming of TCR beta chains was associated with a missense DCLRE1C variant in a later genetic analysis, and the association was replicated in an independent cohort. According to a later analysis, most CMV-associated TCR beta chains appeared to be HLA-restricted, and the HLA associations seemed to be driven largely by CMV exposure. When HLA alleles, especially DR and DQ, strongly co-occurred, TCR associations were difficult to assign to individual alleles. CMV serostatus was the only immune exposure information available for the cohort. Broadly in line with IMGT annotations, most TCR beta V segments showed up in productive rearrangements about 87% or about 30% of the time in an earlier analysis of several hundred of the donors. According to a later analysis, TCR association rates differed among HLA loci, with DRB1 alleles showing the most associated TCRs and HLA-C alleles showing the fewest. Because some donors lacked HLA typing at each locus, the association tests relied only on the typed subset. The earlier analysis of 450 to 700 of the donors excluded roughly 16 rarely observed V segments, including chromosome 9 orphons, because counts were too low. In both the original and validation cohorts, the classifier was reported to diagnose cytomegalovirus status with high specificity and sensitivity. Several of the top co-occurrence clusters appeared to be linked to parvovirus B19, influenza, CMV and Epstein-Barr virus, according to a later analysis. According to the authors, the approach could potentially be generalized to other disease states and immunological phenotypes. Linkage disequilibrium might explain the correlated functional status among segregating V segments, but an unknown experimental factor could not be excluded. The study gave a list of 150 to 200 TCR beta chains associated with cytomegalovirus. A further reported finding was that TCR beta sequences accurately predicted the HLA-A and HLA-B alleles for most subjects in the first cohort. Presence/absence analyses assumed roughly uniform sequencing depth across donors, an assumption that may not hold. Some IMGT-functional V segments, including TRBV6-2 and TRBV6-3, could not be distinguished by the 87-base-pair reads and were therefore excluded. A later genetic analysis reported fewer N-insertions in productive TCRs among donors in an Asian-associated ancestry cluster than the roughly 640-donor mean. Specific HLA alleles were associated with more than 15,000 TCR beta sequences at a false discovery rate of 0.05 in a later analysis.

The cohort consisted of more than 650 healthy bone marrow donors. Cohort members were all nominally healthy when sampled, although unrecorded immune exposures were likely present. The donor was CMV seronegative and belonged to the group of 352 seronegative cohort members. A peripheral blood sample was provided by each donor, and peripheral blood mononuclear cells were used for TCR beta sequencing. Genomic DNA extraction from the blood cell samples was performed with the Qiagen DNeasy Blood Extraction Kit. Relative to germline, V is 2 bases shorter and J is 1 base shorter, with 27 bases between their ends. The germline V gene gives CDR1 as LGHNA and CDR2 as YNFKEQ. Spanning cysteine to phenylalanine, the CDR3 consists of 21 amino acids. CDR3 DNA only is kept here, 63 bases in frame from base 1. Remarks on this clone: Its antigen specificity is not known. Base qualities were left out, and no much larger clone turns up one base away.

The library came from the immunoSEQ multiplex PCR assay. For the multiplex PCR, a mixture combining 60 forward primers for TCR Vbeta segments and 13 reverse primers for TCR Jbeta segments was used. A multiplex PCR assay on genomic DNA amplified the CDR3 region of rearranged TCR beta genes. Amplified TCR beta libraries were sequenced as 87-base-pair reads on the Illumina HiSeq System. The study's own analysis went as follows. A later analysis counted about 80 million unique TCR beta chains across the 640 or so repertoires, and some 11 million of these chains were shared by at least two donors. A nearest-neighbor algorithm error-corrected the raw reads and collapsed the reads into unique sequences, merging closely related sequences to remove PCR and sequencing errors. Alignment of CDR3 sequences to IMGT reference sequences was used to assign V, D and J gene segments. For a sequence to be retained, a match of at least six nucleotides to both a V gene segment and a J gene segment was required. Rearrangements were called productive when the CDR3 lacked stop codons and stayed in frame with V and J; all others were non-productive. CDR3 was defined according to IMGT convention as the region running from the second conserved V-encoded cysteine to the conserved J-encoded phenylalanine. In an earlier analysis of more than 550 of the donors, sequences lacking an unambiguous match to a single V gene segment were excluded. In an earlier analysis of 450 to 700 of the donors, V segments were called functional above 56.7% productive rearrangements and were called segregating when the between-donor standard deviation exceeded 5%. A statistical classification framework was built for diagnosing cytomegalovirus status from the catalog of TCR beta chain sequences. V and J gene assignment, in a later analysis, came from comparing TCR nucleotide sequences with IMGT/GENE-DB human TR gene sequences. The TCRdist pipeline was used in a later analysis to assign CDR3 sequences and most-parsimonious VDJ recombination scenarios. In a later analysis, each TCR beta chain was defined by its CDR3 amino acid sequence together with its V-gene family, and reads lacking a unique V-gene family were excluded. As a way to deal with suspected cross-contamination and a sequencing artifact, a later analysis dropped hundreds of nucleotide sequences that were highly shared and had low generation probability. A later analysis calculated a clonal expansion index for each public chain from normalized within-repertoire ranks of inferred template counts. In a later analysis, generation probabilities were computed using a VDJ recombination model fitted to out-of-frame rearrangements, and the results were checked against IGoR. In a later analysis, hypergeometric tests were used to score TCR-TCR, TCR-HLA and TCR-CMV co-occurrence, with a repertoire-size bias correction applied to TCR pairs. False discovery rates were estimated in a later analysis by permuting HLA or CMV assignments 20 times. In a later analysis, co-occurring TCRs were grouped using DBSCAN, with TCRdist sequence similarity added in when clustering inside HLA-allele-positive subsets. Repertoires with fewer than 30,000 or more than 120,000 public chains were left out of co-occurrence clustering, as were about five repertoires with anomalous nucleotide sharing. TCRdb limited this immuneACCESS table to in-frame rearrangements with V and J called. A share of clones is missing; checked studies link under half to unresolved V genes, and the rest is unexplained. The V and J calls and clone size are taken from that table; D and trimming were inferred from the DNA. The sample data list around 87,000 clones, and about 74% of these were observed just once. 3% to 3.5% of the sample goes to the ten largest clones.

The source material was PBMCs. The chain is made from TRBV4-2 and TRBJ1-3; the D gene identity is not certain. The clonotype comes from a man in his forties in good health and CMV-seronegative. CDR3 sequence: CASSQRLTTMRTFGSGNTIYF. The DNA reads as follows: TGTGCCAGCAGCCAAAGGTTAACTACTATGCGTACATTCGGATCTGGAAACACCATATATTTT.